This T cell receptor (beta chain) was retrieved from a study of cytomegalovirus exposure and HLA in healthy donors. About this clone: The target antigen is unknown.

The trim removed 3 bases at V and 8 bases at J, leaving 4 bases unmatched. The germline V gene has CDR1 DFQATT and CDR2 SNEGSKA (reference sequence). This CDR3 has 11 residues. Overall study results and limits: Later on, an analysis tied approximately 17,000 TCR beta sequences to HLA alleles at 0.05 false discovery rate.

The PCR made use of 60 Vbeta and 13 Jbeta primers. Measured with immunoSEQ multiplex PCR; TCRdb has only the in-frame clones, and not every one. The table lists around 170,000 clones, 80% to 85% of them singletons. Sequenced sample: PBMCs. The chain employs TRBV20-1 and TRBJ2-7, with TRBD2 matching 7 bases. The receptor's source is a young woman in good health and CMV-seronegative. The CDR3 bases are TGCAGTGCTAGTCTGGGGGGGAAGCAGTACTTC. This gives the protein CSASLGGKQYF.